This TCR beta chain was obtained from a study of blood T cell repertoires in COVID-19. Here immunoSEQ multiplex PCR was the method, and the copy in TCRdb shows in-frame clones only, minus some. The sample carries around 370,000 clones, 85% to 90% recorded once. This CDR3 comprises 14 residues. V lost 3 bases, J lost 8 bases, and 3 bases stayed unmatched. Germline assignment: CDR1 SEHNR and CDR2 FQNEAQ (reference sequence). The chain recombines TRBV7-9 with TRBJ1-4; TRBD1 matches at 10 bases. This sequence originates from a woman younger than 35 who had recovered from COVID-19. The specimen sequenced was PBMCs or T cells enriched from blood (not recorded which). This CDR3 is CASSFDRGHEKLFF. The CDR3 DNA is TGTGCCAGCAGCTTCGACAGGGGGCACGAAAAACTGTTTTTT. Full variable domain (missing parts from reference TRBV7-9 and TRBJ1-4): DTGVSQNPRHKITKRGQNVTFRCDPISEHNRLYWYRQTLGQGPEFLTYFQNEAQLEKSRLLSDRFSAERPKGSFSTLEIQRTEQGDSAMYLCASSFDRGHEKLFFGSGTQLSVL.